These T cell receptor beta chains were read from a single sample in a study of identical twins. Using its own MiXCR run on the 5' RACE reads, TCRdb lists one record per CDR3 protein. The sample consists of around 100,000 distinct CDR3 sequences, about 6% of them appearing once. Sequencing was carried out using memory T cells sorted from blood. These receptors were collected from a woman between 50 and 59 years old in good health. Both conserved end residues are part of each CDR3. The D gene is left open where the match is weak. For some rows the clone size is stated as once, few or many, or as a class when expanded; others skip it.

clone size | J gene | D gene | V gene | CDR3 DNA | CDR3 protein
many | TRBJ1-5 | TRBD1 | TRBV20-1 | TGCAGTGCCCCAGACAGGGCGTACGGCAATCAGCCCCAGCATTTT | CSAPDRAYGNQPQHF
many | TRBJ2-1 | NA | TRBV6-1 | TGTGCCAGCAGTGATAGGGGAATCTCCTACAATGAGCAGTTCTTC | CASSDRGISYNEQFF
NA | TRBJ2-7 | TRBD1 | TRBV7-9 | TGTGCCAGCAGCTTGCCCCCCGGGACAGGGGGATGGACCTCCTACGAGCAGTACTTC | CASSLPPGTGGWTSYEQYF
NA | TRBJ2-2 | TRBD2 | TRBV24-1 | TGTGCCACCAGTATGAGCGGGAGGGCCCTCGTCGGGGAGCTGTTTTTT | CATSMSGRALVGELFF
many | TRBJ2-1 | TRBD2 | TRBV20-1 | TGCAGTGCTAGGCGACTAGCGGGAGGACACAATGAGCAGTTCTTC | CSARRLAGGHNEQFF
many | TRBJ2-7 | NA | TRBV2 | TGTGCCAGCAGTACGGCGGTCCTGGAGCAGTACTTC | CASSTAVLEQYF
many | TRBJ2-7 | NA | TRBV3-1 | TGTGCCAGCAGCCAAGCACCAGAGTCATACGAGCAGTACTTC | CASSQAPESYEQYF
many | TRBJ2-3 | TRBD1 | TRBV29-1 | TGCAGCGTGGGTACAGGACAGGGGGCGCGGGATACGCAGTATTTT | CSVGTGQGARDTQYF
many | TRBJ1-1 | NA | TRBV3-1 | TGTGCCAGCAGCCAGGGGAGTGAAGCTTTCTTT | CASSQGSEAFF
many | TRBJ2-5 | NA | TRBV19 | TGTGCCAGTAGCGGGGCCCAACAAGAGACCCAGTACTTC | CASSGAQQETQYF
NA | TRBJ2-1 | TRBD2 | TRBV30 | TGTGCCTGGCTACTAGCGGGAGGGCCATCCTACAATGAGCAGTTCTTC | CAWLLAGGPSYNEQFF
many | TRBJ1-4 | NA | TRBV2 | TGTGCCAGCAGTGAGCCCGGCAGGGTAGGAGAAAAACTGTTTTTT | CASSEPGRVGEKLFF
NA | TRBJ2-5 | TRBD1 | TRBV5-1 | TGCGCCAGCAGCTTGTATCTGTCCAGGGGGCAAGAGACCCAGTACTTC | CASSLYLSRGQETQYF
many | TRBJ2-7 | NA | TRBV5-4 | TGTGCCAGCAGCACTAAACGGGACATCTCCTACGAGCAGTACTTC | CASSTKRDISYEQYF
many | TRBJ2-2 | NA | TRBV24-1 | TGTGCCACCAGTGAAGTACAGGGTCGACCCGGGGAGCTGTTTTTT | CATSEVQGRPGELFF
NA | TRBJ1-5 | NA | TRBV30 | TGTGCCTGGAGTGTCGGGGGTAGCAATCAGCCCCAGCATTTT | CAWSVGGSNQPQHF
few | TRBJ2-2 | TRBD2 | TRBV12-3/TRBV12-4 | TGTGCCAGCAGCCCCGGGAGGACTAGCGTGATCACCGGGGAGCTGTTTTTT | CASSPGRTSVITGELFF
many | TRBJ2-5 | NA | TRBV12-3/TRBV12-4 | TGTGCCAGCAGTCCCGATCCCAGACACCGGTGGGTCTTC | CASSPDPRHRWVF
many | TRBJ1-1 | NA | TRBV20-1 | TGCAGTGCTGGGGGGGTCAACACTGAAGCTTTCTTT | CSAGGVNTEAFF
many | TRBJ1-5 | TRBD1 | TRBV5-6 | TGTGCCAGCAGCGCGGACAGGGGGCCCCAGCCCCAGCATTTT | CASSADRGPQPQHF
few | TRBJ2-7 | TRBD1 | TRBV13 | TGTGCCAGCAGCGAACGACCGGGACAGGGACCCTACGAGCAGTACTTC | CASSERPGQGPYEQYF
many | TRBJ1-4 | TRBD1 | TRBV28 | TGTGCCAGCACTGGCCCCGGGACAGCCTATGAAAAACTGTTTTTT | CASTGPGTAYEKLFF
many | TRBJ2-7 | TRBD1 | TRBV6-5 | TGTGCCAGCAGTCCGGGACAGAGATACGAGCAGTACTTC | CASSPGQRYEQYF
many | TRBJ2-5 | TRBD2 | TRBV7-8 | TGTGCCAGCAGCTTAGCCGGGACTAGCGGAGGGGGAGCCCAAGAGACCCAGTACTTC | CASSLAGTSGGGAQETQYF
many | TRBJ2-1 | NA | TRBV29-1 | TGCAGCGTTGACCTTACGAGGAATGAGCAGTTCTTC | CSVDLTRNEQFF
many | TRBJ2-1 | NA | TRBV5-1 | TGCGCCAGCAGCCACCCGACTAGACCAGACAATGAGCAGTTCTTC | CASSHPTRPDNEQFF
many | TRBJ1-5 | TRBD1 | TRBV27 | TGTGCCAGCAGTTACGCCGGGACAGGGAAAAATCAGCCCCAGCATTTT | CASSYAGTGKNQPQHF
many | TRBJ2-7 | NA | TRBV27 | TGTGCCAGCAGTTTATATGCACAGGTAAACGAGCAGTACTTC | CASSLYAQVNEQYF
NA | TRBJ2-1 | NA | TRBV14 | TGTGCCAGCAGCCAAGAATTGGAGGGTTACGAGCAGTTCTTC | CASSQELEGYEQFF
few | TRBJ2-3 | TRBD1 | TRBV19 | TGTGCCAGTAGTCCCCGGGACAGTAACACAGATACGCAGTATTTT | CASSPRDSNTDTQYF
NA | TRBJ2-3 | NA | TRBV11-2 | TGTGCCAGCAGCCTACAGTCGTCGACAGATACGCAGTATTTT | CASSLQSSTDTQYF
few | TRBJ1-6 | NA | TRBV30 | TGTGCTCAAACCCCAGGGGCCAAGAATTCACCCCTCCACTTT | CAQTPGAKNSPLHF
many | TRBJ2-3 | TRBD2 | TRBV4-2 | TGTGCCAGCAGCCAACGATCGGGAGGGCCCGGAGATACGCAGTATTTT | CASSQRSGGPGDTQYF
many | TRBJ2-4 | NA | TRBV27 | TGTGCCAGCAGTTCCTCGGGACGGCGGACGGGGTACTTC | CASSSSGRRTGYF
many | TRBJ2-3 | NA | TRBV7-9 | TGTGCCAGCAGCTTAGCGGGCCGGGAGAGAGATACGCAGTATTTT | CASSLAGRERDTQYF
few | TRBJ1-2 | NA | TRBV10-3 | TGTGCCATCAGTGGCCTTCGGCAGGTTAACTATGGCTACACCTTC | CAISGLRQVNYGYTF
few | TRBJ2-6 | TRBD2 | TRBV6-6 | TGTGCCAGCAGTAGCGGGAGGGCTGGGGCCAACGTCCTGACTTTC | CASSSGRAGANVLTF
NA | TRBJ1-2 | NA | TRBV6-5 | TGTGCCAGCAGTCCCCAAAGGAGCCGGGTGGGCTACACCTTC | CASSPQRSRVGYTF
many | TRBJ1-3 | NA | TRBV15 | TGTGCCACCAGCAGAGATTATAAAAACACCATATATTTT | CATSRDYKNTIYF
medium-sized | TRBJ1-2 | NA | TRBV29-1 | TGCAGCGTTGAACCCGACGGAAGCTATGGCTACACCTTC | CSVEPDGSYGYTF
many | TRBJ2-3 | TRBD2 | TRBV4-2 | TGTGCCAGCAGCCAATTTACAAGCGGGAGAGAAGGAACAGATACGCAGTATTTT | CASSQFTSGREGTDTQYF
few | TRBJ2-3 | NA | TRBV20-1 | TGCAGTGCTAGAGCGGAGTGGGGCCCAGATACGCAGTATTTT | CSARAEWGPDTQYF
few | TRBJ1-6 | NA | TRBV20-1 | TGCAGTGCTAGGGCTGGACGGGAGAATTCACCCCTCCACTTT | CSARAGRENSPLHF
many | TRBJ1-6 | NA | TRBV10-3 | TGTGCCATCAGCCTGGACGTGGCGGCCACATCACCCCTCCACTTT | CAISLDVAATSPLHF
few | TRBJ2-3 | TRBD2 | TRBV30 | TGTGCCTGGAGGGGAGGCAGCGGGGGCCCAGATACGCAGTATTTT | CAWRGGSGGPDTQYF
many | TRBJ1-2 | NA | TRBV18 | TGTGCCAGCTCACCAGGGTTCTCGGGGGGCTACACCTTC | CASSPGFSGGYTF
many | TRBJ2-7 | TRBD2 | TRBV20-1 | TGCAGTGCTTTCGGACTAGCGGGGTCCTACGAGCAGTACTTC | CSAFGLAGSYEQYF
few | TRBJ2-7 | NA | TRBV5-6 | TGTGCCAGCAGGTTTACAGGGTCCCACGAGCAGTACTTC | CASRFTGSHEQYF